This T cell receptor beta chain was obtained from a study of human T cells and chemical hapten exposure. This clonotype was seen a handful of times. The CDR3 covers 13 residues. Germline V gene data show CDR1 as SQVTM and CDR2 as ANQGSEA. V was trimmed by 2 bases and J by 3 bases, leaving 7 bases between them. Time point meaning: patch test 3, about 24 weeks after DPC sensitization. The treatment here: therapeutic diphenylcyclopropenone sensitization with weekly scalp DPC. TCRdb called the RACE reads again in MiXCR, with one record for every CDR3 protein. The data show just under 65,000 distinct CDR3 sequences, roughly 9.6% seen once.

The source of this sequence is a woman aged 25 to 39 with alopecia areata. Some clones in this sample may be carry-over from other donors' samples. The genes are TRBV29-1 and TRBJ1-4; D uncertain. The sequenced sample was whole blood, obtained in connection with sensitization to the hapten diphenylcyclopropenone (DPC). The CDR3 sequence: CSVELQPNEKLFF. DNA of the CDR3: TGCAGCGTTGAATTGCAGCCTAATGAAAAACTGTTTTTT.